This T cell receptor (beta chain) was recovered during a study of CD8+CD57+ T cells in acquired aplastic anemia. Study-level results: Under 35 was the count of CD8+ CDR3 sequences that patients shared with controls.

Unmatched junction bases numbered 11, after V lost 10 bases and J lost 8 bases. Germline CDR1 LNHDA, CDR2 SQIVND (reference sequence). This CDR3 is built from 14 residues. TCR beta VDJ and CDR3 profiles were obtained from a genomic DNA template. MiXCR, applied by TCRdb to the reads, yields one record per CDR3 protein. There are roughly 170,000 distinct CDR3 sequences in the sample; 45% to 60% occur only once, and 10% to 15% lies in the top ten. Patients chosen for sequencing had CD8+CD57+ cells that had expanded, as shown by flow cytometry. A note on this clonotype: Its matching antigen is unknown.

The V gene is TRBV19, the J gene TRBJ2-1; TRBD2 matches 10 bases. Sequenced material: sorted CD4+, CD8+, or CD8+CD57+ T cells (not recorded which) from PBMCs. The receptor's source is a human donor with aplastic anemia. CDR3 nucleotides: TGTGCCATCAGTAAGCGGGAGGGCCAGTATGAGCAGTTCTTC. Protein product: CAISKREGQYEQFF.